This T cell receptor (beta chain) was identified in a study of cytomegalovirus exposure and HLA in healthy donors. The study's findings and limits: Roughly uniform sequencing depth across donors was assumed, possibly incorrectly. In a later analysis, TCR beta V- and J-gene trimming was associated with a missense DCLRE1C variant. Diagnosis of cytomegalovirus status made by the classifier reportedly showed high specificity and sensitivity.

The PCR contained 60 Vbeta and 13 Jbeta primers. The assay was immunoSEQ multiplex PCR, and TCRdb's table has in-frame clones only and misses some. This table holds nearly 110,000 clones, around 80% found once. On this clone: Antigen unknown.

Sequenced input: PBMCs. The receptor was isolated from a man aged 35 to 55 in good health and CMV-seronegative.

CDR3 amino acids: CASSEARTGELFF. The CDR3 DNA reads TGTGCCAGCAGTGAAGCGCGGACCGGGGAGCTGTTTTTT. V gene TRBV6-1 combines with J gene TRBJ2-2; D is ambiguous. From germline, CDR1 is MNHNS and CDR2 SASEGT. V was cut by 0 bases and J by 5 bases, with 4 bases left in between. CDR3 size: 13 residues.